The following is a TCR beta chain sequence with its context. What it recognizes is unknown. This entry belongs to a study of T cell repertoires in cytomegalovirus infection. Study context: CMV infection together with matching HLA type was indicated by public TCR beta signatures. Study-wide results and limits: In two of eight donors, the top clonotype was HLA-C-restricted CMV-specific. Cumulative frequency (of public TCR beta family members) identified carriers of CMV plus the relevant HLA.

MiXCR, run by TCRdb on the reads, gives a single entry per CDR3 protein. The sample shows around 630,000 distinct CDR3 sequences, roughly 26% of them seen only once. Germline values: CDR1 MNHEY, CDR2 SVGAGI. Trimming pared 6 bases from V and 5 bases from J, leaving 16 bases between. The CDR3 has 14 amino acids. The receptor's source is a human donor in good health (CMV status not recorded). Some clones in this sample may be carry-over from other donors' samples. The sequenced sample consisted of CD8+ T cells from PBMCs. The genes are TRBV6-5 and TRBJ1-2; D is possibly TRBD1 (5 bases). CDR3 sequence: CASRPDGWGYGYTF. The DNA of the CDR3 is TGTGCCAGCAGACCTGACGGTTGGGGGTATGGCTACACCTTC.